The 11 T cell receptor beta chains listed next were all sequenced from one sample in a study of T-cell reconstitution after alpha-beta-depleted transplantation in children. Preparing the TCRbeta library involved the use of unique molecular identifiers. TCRdb itself ran the PCR reads through MiXCR, one entry per CDR3 protein. This repertoire shows 500,000 to 650,000 distinct CDR3 sequences, 10% to 12% found once; its top ten account for around 15%. The specimen was PBMCs, mostly from graft donor cells, collected 180 days after TCRalphabeta/CD19-depleted stem cell transplant. The receptor set was obtained from a female patient aged 2-9 years who had a stem cell transplant for aplastic anemia, so the T cells may come from the graft donor.

This chain connects TRBV4-3 to TRBJ1-6; D gene ambiguous. Germline CDR1 is LGHNA and CDR2 is YSLEER. The V gene lost 1 base and the J gene lost 5 bases, with 12 bases spanning the gap. The CDR3 has 16 amino acids. The CDR3 sequence: CASSQVVRIHNSPLHF. CDR3 sequence (DNA): TGCGCCAGCAGCCAAGTGGTTCGAATTCATAATTCACCCCTCCACTTT.

A few counts support this clonotype. The rearrangement uses TRBV19 and TRBJ1-2; D call uncertain. The CDR3 runs 13 residues. The germline V gene has CDR1 LNHDA and CDR2 SQIVND (reference sequence). V was trimmed by 3 bases and J by 7 bases, leaving 12 bases between them. CDR3 coding DNA: TGTGCCAGTAGTATCACGGGGAGCGGTGGCTACACCTTC. It translates to CASSITGSGGYTF. The whole variable domain, filled in from reference TRBV19 and TRBJ1-2, reads DGGITQSPKYLFRKEGQNVTLSCEQNLNHDAMYWYRQDPGQGLRLIYYSQIVNDFQKGDIAEGYSVSREKKESFPLTVTSAQKNPTAFYLCASSITGSGGYTFGSGTRLTVV.

The table lists this clonotype with many counts. Its ends do not fully match the called genes, so a read error is possible. The gene calls are TRBV20-1 and TRBJ2-1; 7 nucleotides align to TRBD2. This CDR3 has 15 residues. The germline CDR1 and CDR2 sequences are DFQATT and SNEGSKA (reference sequence). CDR3 amino acids: CNAMTGTNSYNEQFF. The DNA for the CDR3 is TGCAATGCTATGACCGGGACTAATTCATACAATGAGCAGTTCTTC.

This clonotype was detected only a few times. J is TRBJ2-7 and V is TRBV7-9; D not resolved. With 1 base removed from V and 0 bases from J, the gap between germline ends came to 7 bases. Germline CDR1 reads SEHNR; CDR2 reads FQNEAQ (reference sequence). This CDR3 comprises 14 residues. DNA of the CDR3: TGTGCCAGCAGCTTAGGTGACAACTCCTACGAGCAGTACGTC. Translated, it gives CASSLGDNSYEQYV.

The sample holds a few counts of this clonotype. The chain links TRBV5-1 to TRBJ1-1; 8 bases align to TRBD1. V was pared by 0 bases and J by 5 bases, with 3 bases of the junction left unmatched. This CDR3 comprises 14 residues. The germline V gene encodes CDR1 SGHRS and CDR2 YFSETQ. The CDR3 region has the DNA TGCGCCAGCAGCTTGGACAGGGGGTTTACTGAAGCTTTCTTT. Encoded protein: CASSLDRGFTEAFF. Looking up the rest from reference TRBV5-1 and TRBJ1-1 gives the full variable domain: KAGVTQTPRYLIKTRGQQVTLSCSPISGHRSVSWYQQTPGQGLQFLFEYFSETQRNKGNFPGRFSGRQFSNSRSEMNVSTLELGDSALYLCASSLDRGFTEAFFGQGTRLTVV.

This rearrangement joins TRBV3-1 to TRBJ1-2; D may be TRBD1 (6 bases). Germline V CDR1 and CDR2: LGHDT, YNNKEL (reference sequence). The CDR3 extends over 16 amino acids. V was trimmed by 0 bases and J by 8 bases, leaving 19 bases between them. CDR3 loop: CASSQDWPGALRGYTF. CDR3 bases: TGTGCCAGCAGCCAAGATTGGCCGGGGGCTCTTAGAGGCTACACCTTC.

The rearrangement uses TRBV7-9 and TRBJ1-5; D perhaps matches TRBD1 (5 bases). With 5 bases removed from V and 3 bases from J, the gap between germline ends came to 11 bases. This CDR3 has 14 residues. The germline gives CDR1 SEHNR, CDR2 FQNEAQ (reference sequence). In DNA form, the CDR3 reads TGTGCCAGCAGCCTTACAGGTCACAATCAGCCCCAGCATTTT. Translation: CASSLTGHNQPQHF.

V and J are TRBV12-3 or TRBV12-4 and TRBJ1-2; D might be TRBD1 (5 bases). The CDR3 is made up of 15 amino acids. V dropped 3 bases and J dropped 5 bases, with 16 bases sitting between them. CDR3 sequence reads: CASSFGQGVGYGYTF. As DNA, the CDR3 is TGTGCCAGCAGTTTTGGCCAGGGCGTAGGGTATGGCTACACCTTC.

This clonotype was counted ten times or more. The CDR3 bases are TGTGCCACCAGCAGAGAGTCAGGGTTGGAGACCCAGTACTTC. This gives the protein CATSRESGLETQYF. The chain recombines TRBV15 with TRBJ2-5; TRBD1 is a possible D gene (5 bases). V was cut by 0 bases and J by 5 bases, with 10 bases left in between. Germline V gene lookup returns CDR1 LNHNV and CDR2 YYDKDF (reference sequence). This CDR3 comprises 14 residues. The full variable domain, in which reference TRBV15 and TRBJ2-5 provide the parts outside the CDR3, is DAMVIQNPRYQVTQFGKPVTLSCSQTLNHNVMYWYQQKSSQAPKLLFHYYDKDFNNEADTPDNFQSRRPNTSFCFLDIRSPGLGDTAMYLCATSRESGLETQYFGPGTRLLVL.

The chain couples TRBV28 to TRBJ2-3; 10 nucleotides match TRBD2. Unmatched junction bases numbered 11, after V lost 7 bases and J lost 7 bases. This CDR3 spans 15 amino acids. Germline V lookup: CDR1 MDHEN, CDR2 SYDVKM. Here the CDR3 DNA reads TGTGCCAGCACTCCGGGCGGGACTAGCGTATATACGCAGTATTTT. It translates to CASTPGGTSVYTQYF.

This clonotype was seen only a few times. The V call is TRBV20-1, the J call TRBJ2-5, with 8 nucleotides matching TRBD2. This CDR3 has 15 residues. After removal of 1 base from V and 0 bases from J, the junction contained 4 bases not matched to a gene. CDR1 is DFQATT and CDR2 is SNEGSKA in the germline V gene (reference sequence). CDR3 protein: CSARATSGDQETQYF. In DNA form, the CDR3 reads TGCAGTGCTAGAGCAACTAGCGGAGACCAAGAGACCCAGTACTTC.